This T cell receptor (beta chain) was documented in a study of blood T cells in healthy people across ages. Comment on this clonotype: The antigen remains unidentified.

A J-beta primer mix and a sample-barcoded 5' primer were used in a second PCR of roughly 7 to 12 cycles. Each cDNA molecule carried a tag from a template-switch adaptor that contained 12 random nucleotides. TCRdb re-analysed the 5' RACE reads in MiXCR, keeping a single row per CDR3 protein. The sample lists 600,000 or so distinct CDR3 sequences, around 21% occurring once. Study conclusions and caveats: A strong correlation was found between TCR beta diversity and the percentage of naive T cells. Estimates based on one million T cells were treated as lower bounds.

Germline CDR1 MNHNS, CDR2 SASEGT. The CDR3 totals 15 residues. Deletions cut 6 bases from V and 2 bases from J, with 17 bases between. This TCR derives from a man between 65 and 80 years old in good health. Sequencing was performed on blood. The rearrangement links TRBV6-1 to TRBJ2-7, with D possibly matching TRBD2 (5 bases). The CDR3 loop is CASRVRGPTAYEQYF. The DNA of the CDR3 is TGTGCCAGCAGGGTCAGAGGGCCGACGGCCTACGAGCAGTACTTC.